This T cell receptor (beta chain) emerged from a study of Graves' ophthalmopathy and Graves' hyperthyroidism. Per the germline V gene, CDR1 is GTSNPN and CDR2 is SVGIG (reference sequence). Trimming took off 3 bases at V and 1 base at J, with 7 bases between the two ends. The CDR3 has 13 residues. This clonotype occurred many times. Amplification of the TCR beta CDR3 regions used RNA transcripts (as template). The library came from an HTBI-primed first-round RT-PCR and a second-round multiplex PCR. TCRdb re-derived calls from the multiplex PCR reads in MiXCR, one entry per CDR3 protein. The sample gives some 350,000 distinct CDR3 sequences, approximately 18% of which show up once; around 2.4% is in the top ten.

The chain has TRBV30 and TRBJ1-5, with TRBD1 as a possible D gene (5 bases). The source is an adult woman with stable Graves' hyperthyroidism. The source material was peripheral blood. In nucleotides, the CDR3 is TGTGCCTGGAGCCGGGGGAGCAATCAGCCCCAGCATTTT. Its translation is CAWSRGSNQPQHF.